A single sample gave rise to the 15 T cell receptor beta chains below, sequenced in a study of cytomegalovirus exposure and HLA in healthy donors. 60 Vbeta and 13 Jbeta primers were used in PCR. Data came from immunoSEQ multiplex PCR; TCRdb stores just in-frame clones and leaves some out. The sample contains 150,000 to 200,000 clones, around 80% of which appear only once. Sequencing input: PBMCs. The receptors stem from a male donor in good health and CMV-seropositive.

In the case of this clone: One end of the junction is discordant with germline, which a read error may explain. The chain carries TRBV7-9 and TRBJ1-1; no clear D gene. The CDR3 has 11 residues. Looked up from germline, CDR1 is SEHNR and CDR2 is FQNEAQ (reference sequence). The CDR3 protein is CSSSEGPEAFF. The CDR3 nucleotides read TGTTCCAGCAGCGAGGGCCCTGAAGCTTTCTTT.

The chain links TRBV7-2 to TRBJ1-3; 7 positions match TRBD1. Per germline, CDR1 SGHTA and CDR2 FQGNSA. The CDR3 has 17 amino acids. The junction had 10 bases not matched to a gene; V was cut back by 5 bases and J by 0 bases. DNA of the CDR3: TGTGCCAGCAGCCCCCTACAGGGGCCTGCCTCTGGAAACACCATATATTTT. Protein: CASSPLQGPASGNTIYF.

The chain joins TRBV5-1 to TRBJ1-1; the match to TRBD1 covers 10 bases. Trimming removed 0 bases from V and 7 bases from J; junction bases left unmatched: 6. The CDR3 loop spans 15 amino acids. Per germline, CDR1 SGHRS and CDR2 YFSETQ. The CDR3 here is CASSLGDRGGREAFF. The CDR3 nucleotides read TGCGCCAGCAGCTTGGGGGACAGGGGAGGTCGTGAAGCTTTCTTT.

This clone appeared once. The genes are TRBV30 and TRBJ2-1; D might be TRBD2 (5 bases). The V end lost 4 bases, the J end lost 0 bases, and 16 bases lay between the germline ends. This CDR3 has 16 residues. The germline CDR1 and CDR2 sequences are GTSNPN and SVGIG (reference sequence). CDR3 in amino acids: CAWTPPVGSSYNEQFF. The CDR3 DNA reads TGTGCCTGGACCCCTCCCGTGGGGAGCTCCTACAATGAGCAGTTCTTC.

Points on this clone: One end of the junction is discordant with germline, which a read error may explain. Additional DNA sequences in this sample encode the identical CDR3. The chain recombines TRBV6-5 with TRBJ1-2, with 7 bases that match TRBD1. The CDR3 extends over 15 amino acids. Germline V gene sequence: CDR1 MNHEY, CDR2 SVGAGI. CDR3 amino acids: CASSYQPGQETGYTF. The DNA of the CDR3 is TGCGCCAGCAGTTACCAACCCGGACAGGAGACTGGCTACACCTTC.

V and J are TRBV19 and TRBJ2-1, with 8 nucleotides matching TRBD2. Germline V lookup: CDR1 LNHDA, CDR2 SQIVND (reference sequence). CDR3 length equals 15 residues. The junction had 8 bases not matched to a gene; V was cut back by 5 bases and J by 5 bases. The CDR3 protein is CASSQLAVGNNEQFF. CDR3 coding DNA: TGTGCCAGTAGTCAACTAGCGGTGGGGAACAATGAGCAGTTCTTC.

The chain is built from TRBV7-9 and TRBJ2-7; a possible D gene is TRBD2 (5 bases). CDR1 and CDR2 from the germline V gene are SEHNR and FQNEAQ (reference sequence). Between the trimmed V and J ends, which lost 0 bases and 0 bases, there was a span of 9 bases. The CDR3 has 15 residues. CDR3 protein: CASSLARGFSYEQYF. The CDR3 nucleotides read TGTGCCAGCAGCTTAGCGCGCGGGTTCTCCTACGAGCAGTACTTC.

V and J are TRBV6-5 and TRBJ1-2; 12 bases align to TRBD1. The CDR3 totals 15 residues. CDR1 and CDR2 from the germline V gene are MNHEY and SVGAGI. J was trimmed by 4 bases and V by 10 bases; bases with no gene match: 10. The CDR3 loop is CATSGTGGKSYGYTF. CDR3 coding DNA: TGTGCCACCTCCGGGACAGGGGGCAAATCCTATGGCTACACCTTC.

This clone has only a few counts. The chain has TRBV19 and TRBJ1-5; D remains unclear. The ends were cut back, 6 bases at V and 7 bases at J, with 25 bases in the middle. The germline gives CDR1 LNHDA, CDR2 SQIVND (reference sequence). The CDR3 is 17 residues long. The DNA of the CDR3 is TGTGCCAGTAGGCTTCATTCCGGGATCCCAGGAGGCCAGCCCCAGCATTTT. It is translated as CASRLHSGIPGGQPQHF. The variable domain in full, with the rest retrieved from reference TRBV19 and TRBJ1-5, is DGGITQSPKYLFRKEGQNVTLSCEQNLNHDAMYWYRQDPGQGLRLIYYSQIVNDFQKGDIAEGYSVSREKKESFPLTVTSAQKNPTAFYLCASRLHSGIPGGQPQHFGDGTRLSIL.

The CDR3 bases are TGTGCCTGGGGCTCCGGGGGGAGCTCTGGAAACACCATATATTTT. Translation: CAWGSGGSSGNTIYF. The chain combines TRBV30 with TRBJ1-3, with D possibly matching TRBD1 (5 bases). The germline V and J ends were trimmed by 5 bases and 0 bases, with 14 bases remaining between them. Germline lookup yields CDR1 GTSNPN and CDR2 SVGIG (reference sequence). The CDR3 runs 15 residues.

V and J are TRBV19 and TRBJ2-7, with 7 bases matching TRBD1. V was clipped by 3 bases and J by 3 bases; unmatched bases: 5. CDR3 length: 14 residues. Germline-derived CDR1 and CDR2 are LNHDA and SQIVND (reference sequence). CDR3 region: CASSMRQGDYEQYF. The CDR3 DNA is TGTGCCAGTAGTATGCGCCAGGGGGACTACGAGCAGTACTTC.

This clone occurred once. This rearrangement joins TRBV7-2 to TRBJ2-5; 8 positions match TRBD2. Near its end, the DNA agrees better with TRBJ2-7, so the J call may be wrong. In germline, CDR1 is SGHTA, CDR2 FQGNSA. The CDR3 has 15 residues. The CDR3 spells CASSFKREWFYEQYF. The DNA of the CDR3 is TGTGCCAGCAGCTTTAAGCGGGAGTGGTTCTACGAGCAGTACTTC.

Regarding this clone: One junction end does not reproduce the germline sequence, and a read error may be involved. This chain uses TRBV7-7 with TRBJ2-5; tentatively, D is TRBD2 (6 bases). The CDR3 covers 15 residues. Per the germline V gene, CDR1 is SSHAT and CDR2 is FNYEAQ (reference sequence). CDR3 loop: CASSLGQGGQETQYF. The CDR3 DNA reads as TGTGCTAGCAGCTTGGGGCAGGGAGGCCAAGAGACCCAGTACTTC. Using reference TRBV7-7 and TRBJ2-5 for the parts outside the CDR3, the full variable domain is GAGVSQSPRYKVTKRGQDVTLRCDPISSHATLYWYQQALGQGPEFLTYFNYEAQPDKSGLPSDRFSAERPEGSISTLTIQRTEQRDSAMYRCASSLGQGGQETQYFGPGTRLLVL.

This rearrangement joins TRBV13 to TRBJ2-7; tentatively, D is TRBD2 (6 bases). V lost 0 bases and J lost 3, with 6 bases in between. Per the germline V gene, CDR1 is PRHDT and CDR2 is FYEKMQ (reference sequence). This CDR3 has 13 amino acids. Written as DNA, the CDR3 is TGTGCCAGCAGCTTAGGCGGGAGCTACGAGCAGTACTTC. Its translation is CASSLGGSYEQYF.

The rearrangement links TRBV7-2 to TRBJ1-2; TRBD1 aligns across 7 bases. The V segment lost 5 bases and the J segment 6 bases; nucleotides outside the gene matches: 6. The CDR3 loop spans 13 amino acids. Germline CDR1 and CDR2: SGHTA and FQGNSA. The CDR3 coding sequence is TGTGCCAGCAGCCCCGACAGGGAACATGGCTACACCTTC. Translated: CASSPDREHGYTF. Full variable domain (remainder filled in from reference TRBV7-2 and TRBJ1-2): GAGVSQSPSNKVTEKGKDVELRCDPISGHTALYWYRQSLGQGLEFLIYFQGNSAPDKSGLPSDRFSAERTGGSVSTLTIQRTQQEDSAVYLCASSPDREHGYTFGSGTRLTVV.